The next 9 T cell receptor beta chains were all read from a single sample in a study of T cell responses to AZD1222 COVID-19 vaccine. Some clones are missing from TCRdb's copy, which holds only in-frame ones; the method was immunoSEQ multiplex PCR. The table shows approximately 140,000 clones, with 82% occurring only once. This material consisted of peripheral blood, taken on day 0 of MenACWY control vaccination. These receptors were obtained from an adult in good health.

The J gene is TRBJ1-1, the V gene TRBV5-1; 7 bases are shared with TRBD1. The CDR3 sequence is 16 residues long. The trim removed 2 bases at V and 0 bases at J, leaving 7 bases unmatched. Germline V CDR1 and CDR2: SGHRS, YFSETQ. The CDR3 loop is CASSFSLQGVNTEAFF. The CDR3 DNA sequence: TGCGCCAGCAGCTTTAGTTTGCAGGGGGTGAACACTGAAGCTTTCTTT.

The chain joins TRBV5-1 to TRBJ2-5, with D hard to call. Germline-derived CDR1 and CDR2 are SGHRS and YFSETQ. The CDR3 runs 15 residues. Trimming shortened V by 7 bases and J by 4 bases, and 20 bases separated the two germline ends. The CDR3 sequence: CASWRYPTGPETQYF. The CDR3 DNA follows: TGCGCCAGCTGGCGTTACCCGACGGGCCCAGAGACCCAGTACTTC.

This chain links TRBV3-1 (or the pseudogene TRBV3-2) with TRBJ1-6, with D uncertain. Germline-derived CDR1 and CDR2 are LGHDT and YNNKEL (reference sequence). This CDR3 has 14 amino acids. The ends were cut back, 1 base at V and 4 bases at J, with 5 bases in the middle. CDR3 loop: CASSQVGYNSPLHF. For the CDR3, the DNA is TGTGCCAGCAGCCAAGTAGGTTATAATTCACCCCTCCACTTT.

V usage is TRBV7-9 and J usage is TRBJ2-5; a weak D match, TRBD1 (6 bases). Trimming cost V 0 bases and J 5 bases, with 16 bases left between them. Germline CDR1 reads SEHNR; CDR2 reads FQNEAQ (reference sequence). This CDR3 is 16 amino acids long. The CDR3 loop is CASSLALYHREETQYF. The CDR3 coding sequence is TGTGCCAGCAGCTTAGCGCTATATCACAGGGAGGAGACCCAGTACTTC.

The chain recombines TRBV19 with TRBJ1-4; TRBD1 matches 9 bases. There are 17 residues in the CDR3. Looked up from germline, CDR1 is LNHDA and CDR2 is SQIVND (reference sequence). J lost 7 bases, V lost 6 bases, and 15 bases had no gene match. The CDR3 here is CASSITSTGTGSEKLFF. CDR3 DNA sequence: TGTGCCAGTAGCATTACCTCTACCGGGACAGGGAGTGAAAAACTGTTTTTT.

This clone occurred once. The chain carries TRBV11-3 and TRBJ1-6, with D perhaps TRBD1 (6 bases). V was clipped by 1 base and J by 0 bases, with 16 bases between them. The CDR3 length is 19 residues. Looked up from germline, CDR1 is SGHNT and CDR2 is YENEEA. DNA for the CDR3: TGTGCCAGCAGCTTAGTAGCGGGACACCTGATCTCCTATAATTCACCCCTCCACTTT. It is translated as CASSLVAGHLISYNSPLHF.

The gene calls are TRBV4-1 and TRBJ1-3; 8 nucleotides match TRBD1. Germline V gives CDR1 MGHRA, CDR2 YSYEKL. There are 19 residues in the CDR3. J was trimmed by 0 bases and V by 3 bases; bases with no gene match: 13. The CDR3 DNA follows: TGCGCCAGCAGCCAGGGGAAACGGACAGGGATTCCCTCTGGAAACACCATATATTTT. Protein sequence: CASSQGKRTGIPSGNTIYF.

This clone was seen once. The chain recombines TRBV12-3 or TRBV12-4 with TRBJ1-2; D unclear. This CDR3 contains 13 residues. V gave up 3 bases and J gave up 5 bases, with 10 bases separating them. CDR3 nucleotides: TGTGCCAGCAGTTTGGCAGGTCGGTATGGCTACACCTTC. Translated, it gives CASSLAGRYGYTF.

The chain has TRBV19 and TRBJ1-1, with 9 bases that match TRBD1. V dropped 5 bases and J dropped 1; count of bases not matched to a gene: 14. Germline V gives CDR1 LNHDA, CDR2 SQIVND (reference sequence). CDR3 size: 18 residues. CDR3 in DNA: TGTGCCAGTAGTCCAGGGACAGGGAGAAGAGGAAGGAACACTGAAGCTTTCTTT. Protein sequence: CASSPGTGRRGRNTEAFF.